One and the same sample provided the 11 T cell receptor beta chains below, sequenced in a study of CD8 T cells in ankylosing spondylitis. TCRdb itself ran the 5' RACE reads through MiXCR, one entry per CDR3 protein. Of about 130,000 distinct CDR3 sequences in the sample, 12% to 15% were seen once. The sequencing input was blood, either unsorted or a sorted T cell fraction (not recorded which). Receptor source: a female donor with ankylosing spondylitis or in good health (not recorded which).

The V and J genes are TRBV7-9 and TRBJ1-2; D gene uncertain. CDR1 SEHNR and CDR2 FQNEAQ come from the germline V gene (reference sequence). Trimming pared 0 bases from V and 5 bases from J, leaving 7 bases between. The length of the CDR3 is 13 residues. The CDR3 region has the DNA TGTGCCAGCAGCTTAGCGGCGCCATATGGCTACACCTTC. As protein: CASSLAAPYGYTF.

The chain recombines TRBV20-1 with TRBJ2-1, with 9 bases fitting TRBD2. The CDR3 contains 15 residues. After removal of 3 bases from V and 7 bases from J, the junction contained 10 bases not matched to a gene. CDR1 DFQATT and CDR2 SNEGSKA come from the germline V gene (reference sequence). CDR3 residues: CSARPAGGPGNEQFF. The CDR3 DNA sequence: TGCAGTGCTAGGCCGGCGGGAGGGCCGGGAAATGAGCAGTTCTTC.

The chain links TRBV2 to TRBJ2-2; 9 nucleotides agree with TRBD2. This CDR3 has 16 residues. The germline gives CDR1 SNHLY, CDR2 FYNNEI. The V and J ends lost 4 bases and 6 bases, in that order; junction bases with no gene match: 9. CDR3 in DNA: TGTGCCAGCAGTGCGGGACTAGCTGGGGGCGCCGGGGAGCTGTTTTTT. Protein product: CASSAGLAGGAGELFF.

In its sample, this clonotype was seen many times. This sequence joins TRBV20-1 and TRBJ1-4; D is undetermined. The CDR3 has 14 amino acids. Between the trimmed V and J ends, which lost 3 bases and 5 bases, there was a span of 13 bases. Germline V gives CDR1 DFQATT, CDR2 SNEGSKA (reference sequence). CDR3 DNA: TGCAGTGCTAGTGTGGGTAGTCCCAATGAAAAACTGTTTTTT. Protein: CSASVGSPNEKLFF.

This clonotype was found many times. V is TRBV3-1 and J is TRBJ1-1; tentative D call: TRBD1 (5 bases). V lost 4 bases and J 0 bases, leaving 18 bases between the germline ends. This CDR3 contains 17 residues. Germline CDR1 LGHDT, CDR2 YNNKEL (reference sequence). The CDR3 loop reads CASSPTGTDSMNTEAFF. The CDR3 bases are TGTGCCAGCAGCCCGACCGGGACGGATTCTATGAACACTGAAGCTTTCTTT.

The chain is built from TRBV7-9 and TRBJ2-2; 7 bases fit TRBD2. After removal of 5 bases from V and 1 base from J, the junction contained 10 bases not matched to a gene. This CDR3 region has 17 residues. Germline values: CDR1 SEHNR, CDR2 FQNEAQ (reference sequence). The CDR3 nucleotides read TGTGCCAGCAGCCTAAGGTTGACTAGCAGGAACACCGGGGAGCTGTTTTTT. This codes for CASSLRLTSRNTGELFF. Full variable domain (rest looked up from reference TRBV7-9 and TRBJ2-2): DTGVSQNPRHKITKRGQNVTFRCDPISEHNRLYWYRQTLGQGPEFLTYFQNEAQLEKSRLLSDRFSAERPKGSFSTLEIQRTEQGDSAMYLCASSLRLTSRNTGELFFGEGSRLTVL.

This clonotype was picked up many times. This chain's CDR3 is CASSGRGDDYEQYF. In nucleotides, the CDR3 is TGTGCCAGCAGCGGTCGGGGGGACGACTACGAGCAGTACTTC. The gene calls are TRBV9 and TRBJ2-7, with 7 nucleotides matching TRBD2. CDR1 SGDLS and CDR2 YYNGEE come from the germline V gene. V shed 3 bases and J 3 bases; nucleotides not matched to a gene: 6. The CDR3 covers 14 residues.

Many counts were recorded for this clonotype. CDR3 sequence: CASSLGQGVYEQYF. The CDR3 DNA is TGTGCCAGCAGTTTGGGGCAGGGGGTATACGAGCAGTACTTC. The rearrangement uses TRBV12-3 or TRBV12-4 and TRBJ2-7, with 7 bases lining up with TRBD1. The V segment lost 3 bases and the J segment 4 bases; nucleotides outside the gene matches: 6. The CDR3 sequence is 14 residues long.

This clonotype has a count of ten or more. The CDR3 loop is CASTSYNEQFF. In DNA, the CDR3 is TGTGCCAGCACCAGCTACAATGAGCAGTTCTTC. V and J are TRBV12-3 or TRBV12-4 and TRBJ2-1; D uncertain. The CDR3 contains 11 residues. Trimming shortened V by 7 bases and J by 3 bases, and 4 bases separated the two germline ends.

This clonotype was seen more than once but under ten times. The rearrangement joins TRBV19 to TRBJ2-7; 7 bases agree with TRBD2. The V gene's germline CDR1 is LNHDA and CDR2 SQIVND (reference sequence). Losses at the gene ends were 5 bases for V and 3 bases for J; bases not matched to a gene: 10. The CDR3 runs to 15 residues. The CDR3 DNA is TGTGCCAGTAGTCGGCGGCTAGCGGAGATCTACGAGCAGTACTTC. It codes for CASSRRLAEIYEQYF.

J is TRBJ2-7 and V is TRBV20-1, with D possibly being TRBD1 (6 bases). V gave up 6 bases and J gave up 6 bases, with 21 bases separating them. The CDR3 extends over 14 amino acids. From germline, CDR1 is DFQATT and CDR2 SNEGSKA (reference sequence). The CDR3 is CSAARDRLRGEQYF. CDR3 DNA sequence: TGCAGTGCCGCCCGTGACAGGTTGAGGGGCGAGCAGTACTTC.